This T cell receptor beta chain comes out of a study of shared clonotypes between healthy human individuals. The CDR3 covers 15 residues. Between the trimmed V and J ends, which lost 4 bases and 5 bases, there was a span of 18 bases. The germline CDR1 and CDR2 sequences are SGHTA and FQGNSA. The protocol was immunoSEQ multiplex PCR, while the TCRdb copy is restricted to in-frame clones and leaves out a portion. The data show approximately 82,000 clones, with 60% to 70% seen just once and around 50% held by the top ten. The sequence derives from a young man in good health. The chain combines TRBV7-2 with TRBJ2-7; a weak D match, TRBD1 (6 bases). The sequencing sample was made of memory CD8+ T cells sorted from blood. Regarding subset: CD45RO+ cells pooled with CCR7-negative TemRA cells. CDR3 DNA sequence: TGTGCCAGCAGCTCTGTAGCTTACAGGGTCCACGAGCAGTACTTC. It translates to CASSSVAYRVHEQYF.